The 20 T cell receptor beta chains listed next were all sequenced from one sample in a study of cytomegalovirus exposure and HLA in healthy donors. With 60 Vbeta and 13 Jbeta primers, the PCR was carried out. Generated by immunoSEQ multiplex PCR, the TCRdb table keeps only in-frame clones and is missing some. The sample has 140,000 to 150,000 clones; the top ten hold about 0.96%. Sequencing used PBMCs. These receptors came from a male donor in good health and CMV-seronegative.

The CDR3 here is CASSYTTHGTSHEQYF. The CDR3 DNA sequence: TGTGCCAGCAGTTACACGACCCACGGGACTTCCCACGAGCAGTACTTC. The rearrangement links TRBV6-5 to TRBJ2-7; weak D call: TRBD2 (6 bases). CDR1 and CDR2 (germline): MNHEY, SVGAGI. V gave up 2 bases and J gave up 5 bases, with 19 bases separating them. This CDR3 comprises 16 residues.

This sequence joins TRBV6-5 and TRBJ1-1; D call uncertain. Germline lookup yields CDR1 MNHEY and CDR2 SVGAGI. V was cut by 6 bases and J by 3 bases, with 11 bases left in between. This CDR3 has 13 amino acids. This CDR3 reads CASSRGVDTEAFF. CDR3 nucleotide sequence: TGTGCCAGCAGCCGCGGGGTGGACACTGAAGCTTTCTTT.

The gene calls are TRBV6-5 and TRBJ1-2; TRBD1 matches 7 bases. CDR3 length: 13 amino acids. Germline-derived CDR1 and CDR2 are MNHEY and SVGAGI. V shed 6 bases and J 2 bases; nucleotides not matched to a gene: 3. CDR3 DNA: TGTGCCAGCAGATTGGACAGGAACTATGGCTACACCTTC. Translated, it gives CASRLDRNYGYTF.

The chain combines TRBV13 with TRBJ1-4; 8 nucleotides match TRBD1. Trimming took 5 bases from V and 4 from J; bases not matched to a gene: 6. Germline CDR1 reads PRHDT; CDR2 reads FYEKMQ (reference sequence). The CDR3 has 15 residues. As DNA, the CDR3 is TGTGCCAGCAGCAGAAAGGGACAGGTTAATGAAAAACTGTTTTTT. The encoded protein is CASSRKGQVNEKLFF.

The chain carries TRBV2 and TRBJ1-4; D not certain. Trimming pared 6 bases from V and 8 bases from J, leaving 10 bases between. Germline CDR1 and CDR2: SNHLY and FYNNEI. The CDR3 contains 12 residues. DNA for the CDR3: TGTGCCAGCAGGGAGCATCGGGAAAAACTGTTTTTT. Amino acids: CASREHREKLFF.

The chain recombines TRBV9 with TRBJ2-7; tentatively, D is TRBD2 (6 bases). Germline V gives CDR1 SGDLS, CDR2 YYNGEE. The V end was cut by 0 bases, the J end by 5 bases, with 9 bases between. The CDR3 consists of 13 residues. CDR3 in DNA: TGTGCCAGCAGCGTAGGTGGGACTGACGAGCAGTACTTC. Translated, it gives CASSVGGTDEQYF.

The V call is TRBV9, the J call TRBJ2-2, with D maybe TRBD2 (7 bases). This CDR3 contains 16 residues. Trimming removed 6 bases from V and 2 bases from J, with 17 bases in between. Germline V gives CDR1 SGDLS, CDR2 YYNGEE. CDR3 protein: CASTSWGGQNTGELFF. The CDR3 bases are TGTGCCAGCACCTCCTGGGGGGGCCAAAACACCGGGGAGCTGTTTTTT.

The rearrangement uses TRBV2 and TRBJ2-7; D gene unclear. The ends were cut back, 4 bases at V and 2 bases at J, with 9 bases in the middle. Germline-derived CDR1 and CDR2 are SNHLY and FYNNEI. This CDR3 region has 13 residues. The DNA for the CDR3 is TGTGCCAGCAGTGTCACTACGGCCTACGAGCAGTACTTC. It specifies CASSVTTAYEQYF.

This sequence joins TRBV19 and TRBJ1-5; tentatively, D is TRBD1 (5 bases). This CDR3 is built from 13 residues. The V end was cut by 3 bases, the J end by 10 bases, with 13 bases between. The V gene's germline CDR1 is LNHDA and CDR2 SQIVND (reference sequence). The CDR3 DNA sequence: TGTGCCAGTAGTATGGAGACAGCCCGTCCCCAGCATTTT. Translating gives CASSMETARPQHF. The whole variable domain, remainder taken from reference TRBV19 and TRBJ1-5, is DGGITQSPKYLFRKEGQNVTLSCEQNLNHDAMYWYRQDPGQGLRLIYYSQIVNDFQKGDIAEGYSVSREKKESFPLTVTSAQKNPTAFYLCASSMETARPQHFGDGTRLSIL.

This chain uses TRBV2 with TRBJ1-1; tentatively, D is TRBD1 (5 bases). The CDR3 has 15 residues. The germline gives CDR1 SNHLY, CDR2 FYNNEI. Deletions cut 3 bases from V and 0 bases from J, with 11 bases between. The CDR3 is CASSEGRVMNTEAFF. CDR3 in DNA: TGTGCCAGCAGTGAGGGCAGGGTAATGAACACTGAAGCTTTCTTT.

This CDR3 reads CASSIGFGAETQYF. For the CDR3, the DNA is TGTGCCAGTAGTATCGGGTTTGGTGCTGAGACCCAGTACTTC. The genes are TRBV19 and TRBJ2-5; the D is unclear. V lost 3 bases, J lost 5 bases, and 13 bases lay in between. Germline CDR1 and CDR2: LNHDA and SQIVND (reference sequence). This CDR3 contains 14 residues.

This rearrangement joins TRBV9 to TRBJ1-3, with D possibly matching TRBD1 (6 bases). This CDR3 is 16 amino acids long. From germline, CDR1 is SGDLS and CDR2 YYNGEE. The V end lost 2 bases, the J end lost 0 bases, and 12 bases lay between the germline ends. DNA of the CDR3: TGTGCCAGCAGCGTTCTGGACAGCGTCTCTGGAAACACCATATATTTT. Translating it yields CASSVLDSVSGNTIYF.

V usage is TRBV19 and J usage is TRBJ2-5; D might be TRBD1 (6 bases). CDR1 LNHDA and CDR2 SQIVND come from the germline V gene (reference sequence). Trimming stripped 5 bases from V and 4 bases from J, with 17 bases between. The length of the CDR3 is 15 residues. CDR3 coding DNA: TGTGCCAGTAGTTCGAACAGGGCCGGCGGAGAGACCCAGTACTTC. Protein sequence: CASSSNRAGGETQYF.

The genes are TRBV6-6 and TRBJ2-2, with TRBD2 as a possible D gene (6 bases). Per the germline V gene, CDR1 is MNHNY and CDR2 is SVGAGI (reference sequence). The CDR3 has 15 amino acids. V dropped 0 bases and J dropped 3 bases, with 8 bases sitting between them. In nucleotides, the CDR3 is TGTGCCAGCAGTTACTCGGAGGGCTACACCGGGGAGCTGTTTTTT. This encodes CASSYSEGYTGELFF.

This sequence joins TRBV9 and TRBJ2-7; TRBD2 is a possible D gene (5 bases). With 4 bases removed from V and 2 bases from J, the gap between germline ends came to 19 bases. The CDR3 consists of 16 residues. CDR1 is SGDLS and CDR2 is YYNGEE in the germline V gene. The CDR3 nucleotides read TGTGCCAGCAGCCCCCCCCCGGGAAGCCGGACCTACGAGCAGTACTTC. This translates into CASSPPPGSRTYEQYF.

The DNA for the CDR3 is TGCAGCGGGGGGGACAGGGCCTACAATGAGCAGTTCTTC. This encodes CSGGDRAYNEQFF. This chain links TRBV29-1 with TRBJ2-1; 9 bases agree with TRBD1. With 7 bases clipped from V and 2 bases from J, the junction kept 3 bases outside the gene matches. Germline V gene sequence: CDR1 SQVTM, CDR2 ANQGSEA. The CDR3 is made up of 13 amino acids.

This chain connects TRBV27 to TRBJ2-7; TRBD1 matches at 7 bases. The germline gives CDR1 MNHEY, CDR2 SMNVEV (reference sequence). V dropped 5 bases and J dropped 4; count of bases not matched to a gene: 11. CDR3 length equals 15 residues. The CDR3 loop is CASSPSTGLRYEQYF. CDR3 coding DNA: TGTGCCAGCAGTCCTTCGACAGGGTTGAGATACGAGCAGTACTTC.

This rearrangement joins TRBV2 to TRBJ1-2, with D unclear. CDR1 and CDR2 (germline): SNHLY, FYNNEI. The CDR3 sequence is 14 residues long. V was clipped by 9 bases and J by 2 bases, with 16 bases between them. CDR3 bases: TGTGCCAGTTCAACAGAGAAAGGAAACTATGGCTACACCTTC. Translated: CASSTEKGNYGYTF.

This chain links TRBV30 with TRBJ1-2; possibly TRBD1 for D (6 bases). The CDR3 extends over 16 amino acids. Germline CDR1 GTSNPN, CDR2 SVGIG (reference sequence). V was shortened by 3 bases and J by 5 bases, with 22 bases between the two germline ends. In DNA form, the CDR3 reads TGTGCCTGGAGACAGAGGGCCGACAGGTGGGGGTATGGCTACACCTTC. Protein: CAWRQRADRWGYGYTF.

CDR3 DNA: TGTGCCAGCAGTTATAGGGAGGGAACGGGAGGCTACACCTTC. This codes for CASSYREGTGGYTF. This chain links TRBV27 with TRBJ1-2, with no clear D. The V gene's germline CDR1 is MNHEY and CDR2 SMNVEV (reference sequence). This CDR3 has 14 residues. Trimming took 4 bases from V and 8 from J, leaving 17 bases between them.